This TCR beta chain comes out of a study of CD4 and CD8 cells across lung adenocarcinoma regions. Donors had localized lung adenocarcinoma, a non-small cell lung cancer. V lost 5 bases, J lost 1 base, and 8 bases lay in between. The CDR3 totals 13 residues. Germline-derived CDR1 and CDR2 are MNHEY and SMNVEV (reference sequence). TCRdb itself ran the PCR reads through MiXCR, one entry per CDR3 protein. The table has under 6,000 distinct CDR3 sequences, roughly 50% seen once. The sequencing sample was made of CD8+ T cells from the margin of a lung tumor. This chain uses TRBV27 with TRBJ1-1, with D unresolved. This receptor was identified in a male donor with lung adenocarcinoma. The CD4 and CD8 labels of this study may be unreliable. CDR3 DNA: TGTGCCAGCAGTCCTTACCAGAACACTGAAGCTTTCTTT. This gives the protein CASSPYQNTEAFF.